The sequence of this T cell receptor (beta chain) was determined in a study of neoadjuvant anti-PD-1 for oral cavity cancer. The overall study: Before surgery, most patients got three to four biweekly 3 mg/kg nivolumab doses.

Study results and limitations: TCR analyses covered only a few patients per response group.

Most PBMC samples had about 520 ng input DNA in six replicates. Assay: immunoSEQ multiplex PCR; the TCRdb copy retains only in-frame clones and omits some. The sample shows approximately 14,000 clones, about 70% of them seen only once. With 7 bases removed from V and 7 bases from J, the gap between germline ends came to 13 bases. Looked up from germline, CDR1 is LNHDA and CDR2 is SQIVND (reference sequence). This CDR3 is built from 13 residues. No culture or expansion preceded analysis of these blood cells. Comment on this clone: What it binds is unknown.

This material consisted of PBMCs, taken before nivolumab (anti-PD-1) treatment. J is TRBJ1-4 and V is TRBV19; weak D call: TRBD1 (6 bases). This sequence originates from a person aged 40 to 85 with oral cavity squamous cell carcinoma. The CDR3 DNA reads TGTGCCAGTAAGGGGGGGGTAGGTGAAAAACTGTTTTTT. Its protein is CASKGGVGEKLFF.